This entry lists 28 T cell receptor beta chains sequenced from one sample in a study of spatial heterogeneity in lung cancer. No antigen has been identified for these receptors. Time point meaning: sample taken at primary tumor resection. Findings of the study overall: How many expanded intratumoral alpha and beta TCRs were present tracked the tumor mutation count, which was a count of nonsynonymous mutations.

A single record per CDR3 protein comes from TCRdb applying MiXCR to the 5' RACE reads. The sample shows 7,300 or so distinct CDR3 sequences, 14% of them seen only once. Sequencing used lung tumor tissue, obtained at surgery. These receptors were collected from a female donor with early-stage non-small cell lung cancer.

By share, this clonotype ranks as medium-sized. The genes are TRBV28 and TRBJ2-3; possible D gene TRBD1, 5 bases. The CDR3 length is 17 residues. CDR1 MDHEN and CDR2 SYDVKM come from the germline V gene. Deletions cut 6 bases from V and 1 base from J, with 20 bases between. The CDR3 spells CASSLLQGPGGTDTQYF. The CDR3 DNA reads TGTGCCAGCAGCCTGCTCCAGGGCCCAGGTGGCACAGATACGCAGTATTTT.

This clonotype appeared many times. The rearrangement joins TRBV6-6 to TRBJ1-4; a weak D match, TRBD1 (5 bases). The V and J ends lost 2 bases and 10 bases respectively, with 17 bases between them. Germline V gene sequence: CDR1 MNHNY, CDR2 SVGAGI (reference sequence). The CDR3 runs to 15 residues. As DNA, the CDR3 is TGTGCCAGCAGTTACGGGGGTACACGGGAGGGAAAACTGTTTTTT. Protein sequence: CASSYGGTREGKLFF.

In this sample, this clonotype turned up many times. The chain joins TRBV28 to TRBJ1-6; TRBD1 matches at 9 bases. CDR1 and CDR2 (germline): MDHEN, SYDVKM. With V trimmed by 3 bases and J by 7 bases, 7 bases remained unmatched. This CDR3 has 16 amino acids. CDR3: CASSFGGGQGNSPLHF. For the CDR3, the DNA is TGTGCCAGCAGTTTCGGGGGCGGACAGGGGAATTCACCCCTCCACTTT. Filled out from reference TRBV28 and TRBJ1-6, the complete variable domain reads DVKVTQSSRYLVKRTGEKVFLECVQDMDHENMFWYRQDPGLGLRLIYFSYDVKMKEKGDIPEGYSVSREKKERFSLILESASTNQTSMYLCASSFGGGQGNSPLHFGNGTRLTVT.

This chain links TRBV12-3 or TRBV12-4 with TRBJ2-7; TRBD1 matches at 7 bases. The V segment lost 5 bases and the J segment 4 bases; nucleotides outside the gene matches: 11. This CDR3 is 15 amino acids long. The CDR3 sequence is CASSPRPTGRYEQYF. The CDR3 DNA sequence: TGTGCCAGCAGTCCAAGGCCGACAGGGCGGTACGAGCAGTACTTC.

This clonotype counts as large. The CDR3 here is CASSHMNEQFF. CDR3 nucleotide sequence: TGTGCCAGCAGCCATATGAATGAGCAGTTCTTC. V is TRBV7-2 and J is TRBJ2-1; D not certain. The V end was cut by 5 bases, the J end by 7 bases, with 6 bases between. Germline V lookup: CDR1 SGHTA, CDR2 FQGNSA. CDR3 length equals 11 residues. Looking up the rest from reference TRBV7-2 and TRBJ2-1 gives the full variable domain: GAGVSQSPSNKVTEKGKDVELRCDPISGHTALYWYRQSLGQGLEFLIYFQGNSAPDKSGLPSDRFSAERTGGSVSTLTIQRTQQEDSAVYLCASSHMNEQFFGPGTRLTVL.

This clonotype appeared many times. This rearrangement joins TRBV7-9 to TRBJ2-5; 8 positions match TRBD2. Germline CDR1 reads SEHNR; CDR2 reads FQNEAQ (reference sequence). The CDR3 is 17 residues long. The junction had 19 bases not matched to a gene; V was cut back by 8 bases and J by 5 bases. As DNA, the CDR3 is TGTGCCAGCTCGTGGGCGGGGGGCTCCCTCTCAGGGGAGACCCAGTACTTC. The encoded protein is CASSWAGGSLSGETQYF.

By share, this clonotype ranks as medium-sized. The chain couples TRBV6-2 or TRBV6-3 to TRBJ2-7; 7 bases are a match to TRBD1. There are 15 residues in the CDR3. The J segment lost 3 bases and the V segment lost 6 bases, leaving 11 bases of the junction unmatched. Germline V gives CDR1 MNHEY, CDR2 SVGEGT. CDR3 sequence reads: CASSPSGTDRYEQYF. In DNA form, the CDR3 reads TGTGCCAGCAGCCCCTCCGGGACAGACCGCTACGAGCAGTACTTC.

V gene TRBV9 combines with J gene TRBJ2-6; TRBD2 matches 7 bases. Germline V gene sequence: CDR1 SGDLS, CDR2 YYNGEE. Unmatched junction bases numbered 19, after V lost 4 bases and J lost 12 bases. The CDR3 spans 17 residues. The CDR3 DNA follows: TGTGCCAGCAGCCCGCTAGGGGCGAGCGGGGCCGCCGCCGTCCTGACTTTC. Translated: CASSPLGASGAAAVLTF.

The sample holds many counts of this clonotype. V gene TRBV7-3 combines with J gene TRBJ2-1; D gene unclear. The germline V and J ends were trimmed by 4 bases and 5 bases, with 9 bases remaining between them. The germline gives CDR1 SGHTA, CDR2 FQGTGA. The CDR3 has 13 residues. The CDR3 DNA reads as TGTGCCAGCAGCTCTGGGCCCAACAATGAGCAGTTCTTC. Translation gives CASSSGPNNEQFF.

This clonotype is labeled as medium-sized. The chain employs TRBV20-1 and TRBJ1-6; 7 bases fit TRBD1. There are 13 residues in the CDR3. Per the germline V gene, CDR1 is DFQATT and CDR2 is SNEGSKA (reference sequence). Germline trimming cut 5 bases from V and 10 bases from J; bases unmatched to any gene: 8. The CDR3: CSAPGGPGSPLHF. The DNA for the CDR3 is TGCAGTGCTCCAGGGGGGCCGGGGTCACCCCTCCACTTT.

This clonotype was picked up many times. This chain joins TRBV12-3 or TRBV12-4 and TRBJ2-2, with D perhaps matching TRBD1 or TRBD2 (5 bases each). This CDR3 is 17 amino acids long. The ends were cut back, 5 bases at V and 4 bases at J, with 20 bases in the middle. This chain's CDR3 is CASSLSSGTGSTGELFF. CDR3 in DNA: TGTGCCAGCAGTCTATCCTCCGGGACGGGCTCCACCGGGGAGCTGTTTTTT.

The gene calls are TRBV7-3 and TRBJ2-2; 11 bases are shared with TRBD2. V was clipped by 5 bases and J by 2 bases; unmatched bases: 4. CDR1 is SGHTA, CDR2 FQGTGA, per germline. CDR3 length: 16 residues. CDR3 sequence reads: CASSTGLAVNTGELFF. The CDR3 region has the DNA TGTGCCAGCAGCACGGGACTAGCGGTTAACACCGGGGAGCTGTTTTTT.

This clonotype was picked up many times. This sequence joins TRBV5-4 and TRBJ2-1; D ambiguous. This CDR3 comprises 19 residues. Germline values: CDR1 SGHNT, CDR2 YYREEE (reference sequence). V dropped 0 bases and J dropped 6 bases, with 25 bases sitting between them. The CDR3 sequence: CASSLGPGWAKLRANEQFF. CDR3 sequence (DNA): TGTGCCAGCAGCTTGGGACCTGGCTGGGCGAAGTTAAGGGCCAATGAGCAGTTCTTC.

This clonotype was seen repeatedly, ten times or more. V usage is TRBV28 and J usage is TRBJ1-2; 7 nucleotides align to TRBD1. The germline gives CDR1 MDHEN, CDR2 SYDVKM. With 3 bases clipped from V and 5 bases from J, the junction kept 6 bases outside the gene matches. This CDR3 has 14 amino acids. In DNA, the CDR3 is TGTGCCAGCAGTTTCGAGGACAGGAATTATGGCTACACCTTC. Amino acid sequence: CASSFEDRNYGYTF.

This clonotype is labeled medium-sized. The CDR3 region is CASSPPGSNQPQHF. CDR3 nucleotide sequence: TGTGCCAGCAGCCCGCCAGGGAGCAATCAGCCCCAGCATTTT. The chain recombines TRBV5-5 with TRBJ1-5, with TRBD1 as a possible D gene (5 bases). The germline V and J ends were trimmed by 4 bases and 1 base, with 9 bases remaining between them. Germline-derived CDR1 and CDR2 are SGHKS and YYEKEE (reference sequence). This CDR3 comprises 14 residues.

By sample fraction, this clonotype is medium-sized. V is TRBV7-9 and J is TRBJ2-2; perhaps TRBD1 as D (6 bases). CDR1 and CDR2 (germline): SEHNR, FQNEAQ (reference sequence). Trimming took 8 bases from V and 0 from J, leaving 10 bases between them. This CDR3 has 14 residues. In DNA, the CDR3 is TGTGCCAGCCAGAGGGGGTCGAACACCGGGGAGCTGTTTTTT. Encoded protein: CASQRGSNTGELFF.

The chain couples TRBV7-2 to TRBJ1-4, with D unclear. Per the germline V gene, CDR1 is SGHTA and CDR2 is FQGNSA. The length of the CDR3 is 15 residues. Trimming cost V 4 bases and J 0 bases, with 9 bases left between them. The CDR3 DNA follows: TGTGCCAGCAGCTCCTCCGGGACAACTAATGAAAAACTGTTTTTT. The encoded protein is CASSSSGTTNEKLFF. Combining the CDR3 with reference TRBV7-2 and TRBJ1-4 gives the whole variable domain GAGVSQSPSNKVTEKGKDVELRCDPISGHTALYWYRQSLGQGLEFLIYFQGNSAPDKSGLPSDRFSAERTGGSVSTLTIQRTQQEDSAVYLCASSSSGTTNEKLFFGSGTQLSVL.

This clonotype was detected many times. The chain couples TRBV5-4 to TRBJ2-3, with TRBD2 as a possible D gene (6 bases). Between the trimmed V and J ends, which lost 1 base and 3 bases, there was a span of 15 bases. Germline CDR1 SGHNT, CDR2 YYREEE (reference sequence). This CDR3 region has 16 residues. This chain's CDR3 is CASSLLGGVRTDTQYF. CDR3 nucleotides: TGTGCCAGCAGCTTGCTAGGCGGGGTGAGGACAGATACGCAGTATTTT.

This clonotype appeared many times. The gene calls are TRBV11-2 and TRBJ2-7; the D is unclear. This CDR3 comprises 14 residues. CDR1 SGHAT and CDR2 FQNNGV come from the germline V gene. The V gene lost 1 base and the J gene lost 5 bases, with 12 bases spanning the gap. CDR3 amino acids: CASSLAGRENEQYF. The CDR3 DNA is TGTGCCAGCAGCTTAGCAGGAAGGGAAAACGAGCAGTACTTC.

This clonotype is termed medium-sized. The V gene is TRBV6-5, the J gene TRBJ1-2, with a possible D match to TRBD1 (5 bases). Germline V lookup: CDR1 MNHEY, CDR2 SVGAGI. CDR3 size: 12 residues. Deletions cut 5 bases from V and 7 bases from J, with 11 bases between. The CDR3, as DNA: TGTGCCAGCAGTCAGGGAGGCCCTGGCTACACCTTC. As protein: CASSQGGPGYTF.

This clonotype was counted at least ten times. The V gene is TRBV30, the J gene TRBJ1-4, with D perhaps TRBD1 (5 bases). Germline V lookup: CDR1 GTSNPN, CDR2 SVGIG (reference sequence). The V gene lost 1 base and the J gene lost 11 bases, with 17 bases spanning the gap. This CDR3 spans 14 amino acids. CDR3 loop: CAWSGDRGTSKLFF. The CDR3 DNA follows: TGTGCCTGGAGTGGAGACAGAGGTACAAGCAAACTGTTTTTT.

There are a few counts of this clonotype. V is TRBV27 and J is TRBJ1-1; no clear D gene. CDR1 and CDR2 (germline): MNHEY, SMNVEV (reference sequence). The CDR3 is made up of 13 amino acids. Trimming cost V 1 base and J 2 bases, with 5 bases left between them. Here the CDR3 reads CASSLLTNTEAFF. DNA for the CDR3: TGTGCCAGCAGTTTATTGACTAACACTGAAGCTTTCTTT.

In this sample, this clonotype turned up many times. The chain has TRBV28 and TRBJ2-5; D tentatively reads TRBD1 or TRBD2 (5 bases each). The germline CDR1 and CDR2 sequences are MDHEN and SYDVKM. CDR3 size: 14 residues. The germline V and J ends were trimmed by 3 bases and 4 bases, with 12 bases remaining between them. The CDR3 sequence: CASSFWGKLETQYF. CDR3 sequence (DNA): TGTGCCAGCAGTTTCTGGGGGAAGCTAGAGACCCAGTACTTC.

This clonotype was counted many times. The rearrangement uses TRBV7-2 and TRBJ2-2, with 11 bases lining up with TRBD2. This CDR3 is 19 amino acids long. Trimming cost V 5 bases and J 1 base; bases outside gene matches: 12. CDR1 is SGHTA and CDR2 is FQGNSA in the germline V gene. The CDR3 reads CASSPRGSGGAENTGELFF. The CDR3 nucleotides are TGTGCCAGCAGCCCCCGCGGTAGCGGGGGGGCCGAGAACACCGGGGAGCTGTTTTTT. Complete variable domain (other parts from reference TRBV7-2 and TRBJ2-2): GAGVSQSPSNKVTEKGKDVELRCDPISGHTALYWYRQSLGQGLEFLIYFQGNSAPDKSGLPSDRFSAERTGGSVSTLTIQRTQQEDSAVYLCASSPRGSGGAENTGELFFGEGSRLTVL.

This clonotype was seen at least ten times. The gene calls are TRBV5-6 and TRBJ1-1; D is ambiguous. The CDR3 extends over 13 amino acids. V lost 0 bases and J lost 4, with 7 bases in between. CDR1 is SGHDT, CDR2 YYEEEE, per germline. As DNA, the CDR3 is TGTGCCAGCAGCTTGGCTGTAGGCACTGAAGCTTTCTTT. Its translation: CASSLAVGTEAFF.

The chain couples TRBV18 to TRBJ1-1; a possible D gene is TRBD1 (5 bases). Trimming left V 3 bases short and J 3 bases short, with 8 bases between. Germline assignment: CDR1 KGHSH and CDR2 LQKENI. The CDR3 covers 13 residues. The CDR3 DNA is TGTGCCAGCTCACCGGTAGGGGACACTGAAGCTTTCTTT. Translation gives CASSPVGDTEAFF.

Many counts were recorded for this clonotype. CDR3 region: CSARSVAWATEAFF. DNA of the CDR3: TGCAGTGCTAGGTCCGTCGCCTGGGCCACTGAAGCTTTCTTT. The V and J genes are TRBV20-1 and TRBJ1-1; D uncertain. This CDR3 has 14 amino acids. V lost 3 bases and J lost 4, with 15 bases in between. CDR1 and CDR2 (germline): DFQATT, SNEGSKA (reference sequence).

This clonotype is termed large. The CDR3 spells CASASGLVSNNEQFF. CDR3 coding DNA: TGTGCCAGCGCCTCAGGACTAGTGTCCAACAATGAGCAGTTCTTC. This chain joins TRBV12-3 or TRBV12-4 and TRBJ2-1; 7 bases line up with TRBD2. The ends lost 8 bases at V and 5 bases at J; junction bases unmatched: 12. The CDR3 runs 15 residues.